Presented here are 20 T cell receptor beta chains from one specimen sequenced in a study of shared clonotypes between healthy human individuals. TCRdb keeps only in-frame clones here, not all; method: immunoSEQ multiplex PCR. The data contain around 1,100,000 clones, roughly 80% of them singletons. The sequenced sample was memory CD4+ T cells from PBMCs. As for subset: CD45RA-negative fraction. Receptors originate from a man aged 18 to 30 in good health. Some clones in this sample may be carry-over from other donors' samples.

This clone occurred once. V usage is TRBV28 and J usage is TRBJ2-7; D is tentatively TRBD1 or TRBD2 (5 bases each). This CDR3 is built from 14 residues. CDR1 MDHEN and CDR2 SYDVKM come from the germline V gene. Trimming left V 7 bases short and J 4 bases short, with 17 bases between. CDR3 sequence reads: CASIGGGRVYEQYF. Here the CDR3 DNA reads TGTGCCAGCATCGGAGGTGGCAGGGTATACGAGCAGTACTTC.

This clone was seen more than once but under ten times. The CDR3 sequence is CASSSLRDRFNYGYTF. The CDR3 nucleotides read TGTGCCAGCAGCTCACTCCGGGACCGATTTAACTATGGCTACACCTTC. The rearrangement joins TRBV7-9 to TRBJ1-2, with a possible D match to TRBD1 (5 bases). The CDR3 spans 16 residues. With 4 bases removed from V and 1 base from J, the gap between germline ends came to 16 bases. Per germline, CDR1 SEHNR and CDR2 FQNEAQ (reference sequence).

This clone was counted only a few times. The J gene is TRBJ1-1, the V gene TRBV6-1; no clear D gene. Trimming removed 8 bases at V and 3 bases at J, with 7 bases between. The CDR3 extends over 11 amino acids. Per germline, CDR1 MNHNS and CDR2 SASEGT. The CDR3 sequence: CASVRHTEAFF. In nucleotides, the CDR3 is TGTGCCAGCGTTCGTCACACTGAAGCTTTCTTT.

The V gene is TRBV10-2, the J gene TRBJ1-2; D is ambiguous. This CDR3 is 11 amino acids long. V shed 8 bases and J shed 5 bases, with 9 bases lying between them. CDR1 is WSHSY, CDR2 SAAADI, per germline. DNA for the CDR3: TGCGCCAGCTCGGACGCGTATGGCTACACCTTC. It is translated as CASSDAYGYTF.

The rearrangement uses TRBV7-3 and TRBJ2-5; TRBD2 aligns across 7 bases. Germline V gene data show CDR1 as SGHTA and CDR2 as FQGTGA. V was pared by 5 bases and J by 6 bases, with 6 bases of the junction left unmatched. This CDR3 region has 13 residues. CDR3 sequence reads: CASSRGGEQTQYF. CDR3 nucleotides: TGTGCCAGCAGCCGGGGAGGGGAACAGACCCAGTACTTC. Full variable domain (missing parts from reference TRBV7-3 and TRBJ2-5): GAGVSQTPSNKVTEKGKYVELRCDPISGHTALYWYRQSLGQGPEFLIYFQGTGAADDSGLPNDRFFAVRPEGSVSTLKIQRTERGDSAVYLCASSRGGEQTQYFGPGTRLLVL.

V gene TRBV2 combines with J gene TRBJ2-7; 8 positions agree with TRBD2. J lost 3 bases, V lost 4 bases, and 8 bases had no gene match. The length of the CDR3 is 15 residues. The germline V gene has CDR1 SNHLY and CDR2 FYNNEI. The CDR3, as DNA: TGTGCCAGCAGTGGGCTAGCGGGCCTTTTCTACGAGCAGTACTTC. Translating gives CASSGLAGLFYEQYF.

The genes are TRBV2 and TRBJ2-5, with D possibly TRBD1 on 5 matching bases. The CDR3 runs 16 residues. CDR1 is SNHLY, CDR2 FYNNEI, per germline. V was trimmed by 3 bases and J by 3 bases, leaving 17 bases between them. The CDR3 nucleotides are TGTGCCAGCAGTGATCTGGCAGGGTGGACGGAAGAGACCCAGTACTTC. This codes for CASSDLAGWTEETQYF.

V and J are TRBV2 and TRBJ1-1; D is perhaps TRBD1 (5 bases). This CDR3 is built from 16 residues. Germline CDR1 reads SNHLY; CDR2 reads FYNNEI. V lost 11 bases and J lost 1, with 23 bases in between. The CDR3 is CALRKGLGRGNTEAFF. The CDR3 DNA follows: TGTGCCCTACGTAAAGGTCTGGGACGGGGGAACACTGAAGCTTTCTTT.

V and J are TRBV28 and TRBJ2-7; D call uncertain. There are 11 residues in the CDR3. Germline V gives CDR1 MDHEN, CDR2 SYDVKM. V lost 4 bases, J lost 5 bases, and 6 bases lay in between. CDR3 coding DNA: TGTGCCAGCAGTTCGGGTGACGAGCAGTACTTC. Encoded protein: CASSSGDEQYF.

This chain uses TRBV27 with TRBJ2-5; D could derive from TRBD1 or TRBD2 (6 bases each). This CDR3 spans 14 amino acids. The ends were cut back, 11 bases at V and 4 bases at J, with 20 bases in the middle. The germline CDR1 and CDR2 sequences are MNHEY and SMNVEV (reference sequence). The CDR3, as DNA: TGTGCCGCCCAGACCGCCCCGGGGGCAGAGACCCAGTACTTC. Protein: CAAQTAPGAETQYF.

This clone showed up just once. The chain links TRBV29-1 to TRBJ2-5; 8 bases align to TRBD1. The J call may be wrong; the DNA end is better matched by TRBJ2-7. Germline V lookup: CDR1 SQVTM, CDR2 ANQGSEA. CDR3 length: 14 amino acids. The CDR3 coding sequence is TGCAGCGTTGCTATCGGACAGGGCAGGTACGAGCAGTACTTC. Its protein product is CSVAIGQGRYEQYF.

As concerns this clone: The same CDR3 also results from other DNA sequences found in this sample. The chain combines TRBV11-2 with TRBJ2-5; TRBD1 matches 8 bases. CDR1 is SGHAT, CDR2 FQNNGV, per germline. The trim removed 6 bases at V and 3 bases at J, leaving 6 bases unmatched. The CDR3 runs 14 residues. CDR3 residues: CASSSNRGKETQYF. CDR3 nucleotide sequence: TGTGCCAGCAGTTCCAACAGGGGGAAAGAGACCCAGTACTTC.

This clone has just one count. The J gene is TRBJ1-1, the V gene TRBV28, with D uncertain. V was pared by 2 bases and J by 7 bases, with 5 bases between. The CDR3 has 11 amino acids. Germline V CDR1 and CDR2: MDHEN, SYDVKM. Here the CDR3 reads CASSLLLEAFF. DNA of the CDR3: TGTGCCAGCAGTTTACTCCTTGAAGCTTTCTTT.

This sequence joins TRBV19 and TRBJ1-2; a possible D gene is TRBD1 (5 bases). The CDR3 is 14 amino acids. Trimming shortened V by 3 bases and J by 2 bases, and 10 bases separated the two germline ends. Germline V CDR1 and CDR2: LNHDA, SQIVND (reference sequence). The DNA for the CDR3 is TGTGCCAGTAGTATTAAGAGGGGAAACTATGGCTACACCTTC. The encoded protein is CASSIKRGNYGYTF.

This clone was recorded at least ten times. V and J are TRBV7-2 and TRBJ2-3; 9 bases agree with TRBD2. V was clipped by 8 bases and J by 1 base; unmatched bases: 10. The germline gives CDR1 SGHTA, CDR2 FQGNSA. The CDR3 has 16 residues. The CDR3 nucleotides read TGTGCCAGCTCGGGACTAGCTTCTCCGGGCACAGATACGCAGTATTTT. Its protein is CASSGLASPGTDTQYF.

This clone has a single count. The chain uses TRBV18 and TRBJ1-5, with TRBD1 matching over 10 bases. V trimming: 5 bases; J trimming: 5 bases; junction bases outside the gene matches: 3. This CDR3 is built from 14 residues. Germline V gene lookup returns CDR1 KGHSH and CDR2 LQKENI. CDR3 loop: CASSVGTGDQPQHF. CDR3 sequence (DNA): TGTGCCAGCTCAGTCGGGACAGGGGATCAGCCCCAGCATTTT. The full variable domain, completed using reference TRBV18 and TRBJ1-5, is NAGVMQNPRHLVRRRGQEARLRCSPMKGHSHVYWYRQLPEEGLKFMVYLQKENIIDESGMPKERFSAEFPKEGPSILRIQQVVRGDSAAYFCASSVGTGDQPQHFGDGTRLSIL.

The chain combines TRBV29-1 with TRBJ2-1; perhaps TRBD2 as D (6 bases). The CDR3 consists of 14 residues. Trimming removed 6 bases from V and 0 bases from J, with 12 bases in between. Germline-derived CDR1 and CDR2 are SQVTM and ANQGSEA. The CDR3 is CSVPRGSSYNEQFF. The CDR3 DNA follows: TGCAGCGTCCCGCGGGGAAGCTCCTACAATGAGCAGTTCTTC.

Only a few counts were recorded for this clone. The chain is built from TRBV5-1 and TRBJ2-5; no reliable D call. This CDR3 comprises 14 residues. Deletions cut 3 bases from V and 4 bases from J, with 13 bases between. CDR1 SGHRS and CDR2 YFSETQ come from the germline V gene. The CDR3 loop is CASSSVGPGETQYF. CDR3 nucleotides: TGCGCCAGCAGCTCCGTAGGGCCAGGAGAGACCCAGTACTTC.

The chain carries TRBV28 and TRBJ2-1; D remains ambiguous. Trimming stripped 4 bases from V and 15 bases from J, with 16 bases between. Germline CDR1 is MDHEN and CDR2 is SYDVKM. This CDR3 spans 12 amino acids. The CDR3 region is CASSSPTNPPFF. The DNA of the CDR3 is TGTGCCAGCAGTTCCCCTACGAATCCACCGTTCTTC.

V is TRBV19 and J is TRBJ1-5; possibly TRBD1 for D (6 bases). The ends were cut back, 3 bases at V and 5 bases at J, with 11 bases in the middle. The CDR3 is 14 residues long. The germline V gene has CDR1 LNHDA and CDR2 SQIVND (reference sequence). The CDR3 sequence is CASSMVGADQPQHF. CDR3 sequence (DNA): TGTGCCAGTAGTATGGTGGGGGCTGATCAGCCCCAGCATTTT. The full variable domain, rest sourced from reference TRBV19 and TRBJ1-5, is DGGITQSPKYLFRKEGQNVTLSCEQNLNHDAMYWYRQDPGQGLRLIYYSQIVNDFQKGDIAEGYSVSREKKESFPLTVTSAQKNPTAFYLCASSMVGADQPQHFGDGTRLSIL.